The 30 T cell receptor beta chains below all came from one sample that was sequenced in a study of blood T cell repertoires in COVID-19. Clones were sequenced by immunoSEQ multiplex PCR, and TCRdb holds only the in-frame ones, with some missing. The table shows about 230,000 clones, with around 83% occurring only once. Sequenced input: peripheral blood. All receptors derive from a woman aged 40 to 55 who had recovered from COVID-19.

The chain links TRBV9 to TRBJ2-7; maybe TRBD1 (6 bases). The germline gives CDR1 SGDLS, CDR2 YYNGEE. V was trimmed by 0 bases and J by 0 bases, leaving 10 bases between them. The CDR3 is 15 amino acids. The CDR3 reads CASSVEGDPSYEQYF. The CDR3 DNA reads TGTGCCAGCAGCGTAGAGGGGGACCCCTCCTACGAGCAGTACTTC.

The rearrangement joins TRBV7-9 to TRBJ2-5; tentatively, D is TRBD1 (5 bases). The CDR3 loop spans 13 amino acids. Germline V gene sequence: CDR1 SEHNR, CDR2 FQNEAQ (reference sequence). V was cut by 0 bases and J by 7 bases, with 9 bases left in between. The CDR3 nucleotides are TGTGCCAGCAGCTTAGCCAGGGAAGGGACCCAGTACTTC. Encoded protein: CASSLAREGTQYF. Filled out from reference TRBV7-9 and TRBJ2-5, the complete variable domain reads DTGVSQNPRHKITKRGQNVTFRCDPISEHNRLYWYRQTLGQGPEFLTYFQNEAQLEKSRLLSDRFSAERPKGSFSTLEIQRTEQGDSAMYLCASSLAREGTQYFGPGTRLLVL.

The rearrangement links TRBV3-1 (or the pseudogene TRBV3-2) to TRBJ2-1; 7 bases map to TRBD1. Germline CDR1 and CDR2: LGHDT and YNNKEL (reference sequence). The trim removed 3 bases at V and 4 bases at J, leaving 3 bases unmatched. The CDR3 length is 14 residues. CDR3 nucleotides: TGTGCCAGCAGCCAGACAGGGTCTTACAATGAGCAGTTCTTC. It specifies CASSQTGSYNEQFF.

The CDR3 spells CASSRTSLSVEAFF. CDR3 nucleotide sequence: TGTGCCAGCAGTCGGACTTCTCTAAGTGTTGAAGCTTTCTTT. The chain is built from TRBV28 and TRBJ1-1; no definite D call. Germline loops: CDR1 MDHEN, CDR2 SYDVKM. The length of the CDR3 is 14 residues. Between the trimmed V and J ends, which lost 5 bases and 7 bases, there was a span of 17 bases.

This clone was seen only a few times. The chain combines TRBV5-1 with TRBJ2-7; TRBD1 might be the D (5 bases). Germline V gene lookup returns CDR1 SGHRS and CDR2 YFSETQ. This CDR3 is built from 12 residues. With 6 bases removed from V and 4 bases from J, the gap between germline ends came to 11 bases. CDR3 amino acids: CASTSQGYEQYF. CDR3 in DNA: TGCGCCAGCACCTCGCAGGGATACGAGCAGTACTTC.

The chain links TRBV2 to TRBJ2-7; D possibly corresponds to TRBD1 (6 bases). CDR1 and CDR2 from the germline V gene are SNHLY and FYNNEI. The CDR3 spans 13 residues. V was pared by 7 bases and J by 4 bases, with 14 bases between. The CDR3 bases are TGTGCCAGCACCCCGGACAGATATTACGAGCAGTACTTC. Protein product: CASTPDRYYEQYF. Full variable domain (rest looked up from reference TRBV2 and TRBJ2-7): EPEVTQTPSHQVTQMGQEVILRCVPISNHLYFYWYRQILGQKVEFLVSFYNNEISEKSEIFDDQFSVERPDGSNFTLKIRSTKLEDSAMYFCASTPDRYYEQYFGPGTRLTVT.

The gene calls are TRBV3-1 (or the pseudogene TRBV3-2) and TRBJ1-5; TRBD1 aligns across 7 bases. V dropped 4 bases and J dropped 0; count of bases not matched to a gene: 12. This CDR3 is 18 amino acids long. Looked up from germline, CDR1 is LGHDT and CDR2 is YNNKEL (reference sequence). Written as DNA, the CDR3 is TGTGCCAGCAGCCCCACCGGGACAGAGGTTGTTAGCAATCAGCCCCAGCATTTT. This translates into CASSPTGTEVVSNQPQHF.

This clone was counted a few times. This chain joins TRBV25-1 and TRBJ1-6; D ambiguous. Germline V CDR1 and CDR2: MGHDK, SYGVNS. V dropped 4 bases and J dropped 8 bases, with 15 bases sitting between them. The CDR3 totals 15 residues. The CDR3, as DNA: TGTGCCAGCAGTGCCCTGAGAGGGTGGGATTCACCCCTCCACTTT. It is translated as CASSALRGWDSPLHF.

The rearrangement joins TRBV6-4 to TRBJ2-7; TRBD1 agrees at 7 bases. The CDR3 runs 16 residues. Germline V CDR1 and CDR2: MRHNA, SNTAGT. The V and J ends lost 5 bases and 0 bases, in that order; junction bases with no gene match: 10. The CDR3 region is CASSTYRQGSSYEQYF. In DNA, the CDR3 is TGTGCCAGCAGTACCTACCGACAGGGAAGCTCCTACGAGCAGTACTTC.

This sequence joins TRBV29-1 and TRBJ2-5; tentative D call: TRBD2 (7 bases). V was clipped by 7 bases and J by 5 bases, with 23 bases between them. This CDR3 is 15 amino acids long. Germline CDR1 reads SQVTM; CDR2 reads ANQGSEA. The CDR3 coding sequence is TGCAGCGCACGCGGGGGTACGACAGGCGGTGAGACCCAGTACTTC. Translated, it gives CSARGGTTGGETQYF.

In this sample, this clone turned up a few times. V and J are TRBV7-6 and TRBJ2-2, with 8 bases matching TRBD2. This CDR3 has 15 residues. With V trimmed by 0 bases and J by 10 bases, 7 bases remained unmatched. Germline V gene sequence: CDR1 SGHVS, CDR2 FNYEAQ. The CDR3 DNA follows: TGTGCCAGCAGCTTAGCGAGCGGGGGTCCCTTGGAGCTGTTTTTT. This sequence encodes CASSLASGGPLELFF.

The J gene is TRBJ1-3, the V gene TRBV30, with no clear D. CDR1 and CDR2 from the germline V gene are GTSNPN and SVGIG (reference sequence). The V and J ends lost 5 bases and 2 bases respectively, with 16 bases between them. The CDR3 contains 15 residues. The CDR3 nucleotides read TGTGCCTGGGACGTTGCGCCCGCCGCTGGAAACACCATATATTTT. Residues: CAWDVAPAAGNTIYF.

This clone was found once. The chain couples TRBV7-3 to TRBJ2-5, with a weak D call TRBD2 (5 bases). Trimming left V 5 bases short and J 4 bases short, with 11 bases between. Germline CDR1 reads SGHTA; CDR2 reads FQGTGA. CDR3 length equals 13 residues. Here the CDR3 reads CASSPGLGETQYF. Written as DNA, the CDR3 is TGTGCCAGCAGCCCGGGGTTGGGAGAGACCCAGTACTTC.

The J gene is TRBJ2-1, the V gene TRBV6-2 or TRBV6-3, with TRBD2 identical over 9 bases. Germline V gene data show CDR1 as MNHEY and CDR2 as SVGEGT. V was clipped by 3 bases and J by 3 bases; unmatched bases: 3. This CDR3 comprises 15 residues. As DNA, the CDR3 is TGTGCCAGCAGTTATAGCGGGGGCTTCTACAATGAGCAGTTCTTC. The encoded protein is CASSYSGGFYNEQFF.

DNA for the CDR3: TGTGCCAGCAGCCGACAGGGCGGTGGGGCCAACGTCCTGACTTTC. Protein product: CASSRQGGGANVLTF. V usage is TRBV5-6 and J usage is TRBJ2-6, with 7 bases matching TRBD1. Germline assignment: CDR1 SGHDT and CDR2 YYEEEE. V lost 4 bases to trimming and J lost 3 bases; unmatched junction nucleotides: 4. This CDR3 is 15 amino acids long.

This chain links TRBV6-6 with TRBJ1-1; no reliable D call. The germline V and J ends were trimmed by 0 bases and 1 base, with 6 bases remaining between them. CDR3 length: 14 amino acids. Per the germline V gene, CDR1 is MNHNY and CDR2 is SVGAGI (reference sequence). The CDR3 protein is CASSYSERNTEAFF. CDR3 bases: TGTGCCAGCAGTTACTCGGAGAGGAACACTGAAGCTTTCTTT.

This clone was observed a single time. This chain joins TRBV5-1 and TRBJ2-3; D is perhaps TRBD1 (5 bases). Per germline, CDR1 SGHRS and CDR2 YFSETQ. The CDR3 covers 13 residues. V was trimmed by 1 base and J by 3 bases, leaving 6 bases between them. CDR3 sequence reads: CASSLPGTDTQYF. The CDR3 DNA is TGCGCCAGCAGCTTGCCAGGGACAGATACGCAGTATTTT.

The chain uses TRBV10-3 and TRBJ2-1, with 10 bases that match TRBD2. Germline CDR1 and CDR2: ENHRY and SYGVKD. The CDR3 has 14 residues. The V gene end was trimmed by 8 bases and the J gene end by 4 bases; junction bases not matched to a gene: 5. The CDR3 DNA reads as TGTGCCATCGCAAGGACTAGCGGATACAATGAGCAGTTCTTC. Protein: CAIARTSGYNEQFF.

The chain uses TRBV19 and TRBJ1-2; tentative D call: TRBD1 (6 bases). The germline V gene encodes CDR1 LNHDA and CDR2 SQIVND (reference sequence). Trimming pared 5 bases from V and 4 bases from J, leaving 8 bases between. There are 12 residues in the CDR3. The CDR3 nucleotides are TGTGCCAGTAGTCGAGGGGGCTATGGCTACACCTTC. It translates to CASSRGGYGYTF.

V usage is TRBV18 and J usage is TRBJ2-5; weak D call: TRBD1 (5 bases). The CDR3 is 16 amino acids. The V end was cut by 4 bases, the J end by 3 bases, with 18 bases between. Germline V gives CDR1 KGHSH, CDR2 LQKENI. The CDR3 region has the DNA TGTGCCAGCTCACAGTCTCGACAGTACTTCAAAGAGACCCAGTACTTC. Translating it yields CASSQSRQYFKETQYF.

The chain uses TRBV15 and TRBJ2-3, with 8 positions matching TRBD1. Per germline, CDR1 LNHNV and CDR2 YYDKDF (reference sequence). This CDR3 comprises 16 residues. The junction had 3 bases not matched to a gene; V was cut back by 0 bases and J by 1 base. In DNA, the CDR3 is TGTGCCACCAGCAGAGATCCGGGACAGGGCACAGATACGCAGTATTTT. Encoded protein: CATSRDPGQGTDTQYF.

The chain is built from TRBV21-1 and TRBJ1-5. TRBV21-1 is assigned pseudogene status. The CDR3 is 14 amino acids. CDR3 sequence: CASCDWEGNQPQHF. The CDR3 region has the DNA TGTGCCAGCTGCGACTGGGAGGGCAATCAGCCCCAGCATTTT.

This clone was seen only once. V usage is TRBV12-3 or TRBV12-4 and J usage is TRBJ2-5; D might be TRBD2 (6 bases). The V and J ends lost 6 bases and 0 bases respectively, with 8 bases between them. The CDR3 is 13 amino acids. CDR3 in amino acids: CASSRDYQETQYF. CDR3 nucleotide sequence: TGTGCCAGCAGCAGGGACTACCAAGAGACCCAGTACTTC.

The J gene is TRBJ2-2, the V gene TRBV15; weak D call: TRBD1 (7 bases). Germline CDR1 is LNHNV and CDR2 is YYDKDF (reference sequence). The CDR3 totals 16 residues. V lost 4 bases and J lost 8, with 20 bases in between. CDR3: CATSTAEGRGSGELFF. The DNA of the CDR3 is TGTGCCACCAGCACCGCGGAGGGCAGGGGGTCGGGGGAGCTGTTTTTT.

The chain couples TRBV2 to TRBJ1-3, with TRBD1 as a possible D gene (5 bases). The germline V and J ends were trimmed by 5 bases and 1 base, with 12 bases remaining between them. The CDR3 extends over 15 amino acids. Germline CDR1 is SNHLY and CDR2 is FYNNEI. CDR3 nucleotide sequence: TGTGCCAGCAGTCCTTCGACAGCTTCTGGAAACACCATATATTTT. This encodes CASSPSTASGNTIYF.

V usage is TRBV7-9 and J usage is TRBJ1-4; 8 bases align to TRBD1. Germline V CDR1 and CDR2: SEHNR, FQNEAQ (reference sequence). With V trimmed by 10 bases and J by 0 bases, 4 bases remained unmatched. The length of the CDR3 is 14 residues. CDR3 nucleotide sequence: TGTGCCACCGGGGACAGGACAACTAATGAAAAACTGTTTTTT. Its protein is CATGDRTTNEKLFF.

This chain joins TRBV4-3 and TRBJ2-7; no firm D call. Germline-derived CDR1 and CDR2 are LGHNA and YSLEER. The CDR3 runs 17 residues. The V and J ends lost 0 bases and 0 bases respectively, with 15 bases between them. CDR3 sequence reads: CASSQDYQATSSYEQYF. In DNA, the CDR3 is TGCGCCAGCAGCCAAGATTATCAGGCGACGTCCTCCTACGAGCAGTACTTC.

The rearrangement uses TRBV6-5 and TRBJ1-4; D is perhaps TRBD1 (6 bases). Trimming pared 4 bases from V and 2 bases from J, leaving 11 bases between. This CDR3 has 15 amino acids. The germline V gene has CDR1 MNHEY and CDR2 SVGAGI. The CDR3 is CASSSGQITNEKLFF. The CDR3 DNA reads TGTGCCAGCAGTTCCGGACAGATCACTAATGAAAAACTGTTTTTT.

The chain combines TRBV7-9 with TRBJ2-7; possibly TRBD2 for D (6 bases). Trimming took 1 base from V and 0 from J, leaving 10 bases between them. This CDR3 is 15 amino acids long. Per the germline V gene, CDR1 is SEHNR and CDR2 is FQNEAQ (reference sequence). The CDR3 bases are TGTGCCAGCAGCTTAGTGGGACTTAACTCCTACGAGCAGTACTTC. Translated, it gives CASSLVGLNSYEQYF.

This sequence joins TRBV10-3 and TRBJ2-5, with TRBD1 identical over 11 bases. The CDR3 loop spans 14 amino acids. The junction had 10 bases not matched to a gene; V was cut back by 9 bases and J by 7 bases. The germline gives CDR1 ENHRY, CDR2 SYGVKD. The CDR3 loop reads CAIGTGGDFGTQYF. The CDR3 DNA reads TGTGCCATAGGGACAGGGGGGGATTTTGGGACCCAGTACTTC.